The sequence of this T cell receptor beta chain was determined in a study of liver allograft versus peripheral blood T cells. The overall study: T cell receptor repertoires in transplanted livers were compared with those in recipients' peripheral blood.

General study results and limits: The authors reported that T cell receptor repertoires inside liver allografts differed from those in peripheral blood.

One entry per CDR3 protein, called by TCRdb with MiXCR from the reads. The sample gives about 7,900 distinct CDR3 sequences, under 20% of which show up once; approximately 4.5% is in the top ten. This clonotype is medium-sized. Its specificity is unknown. Per germline, CDR1 MDHEN and CDR2 SYDVKM. V dropped 5 bases and J dropped 8 bases, with 12 bases sitting between them. This CDR3 spans 12 amino acids. The genes are TRBV28 and TRBJ1-2; a possible D gene is TRBD1 (5 bases). This clonotype was sampled from a human patient who had a liver transplant. Some of the T cells may derive from the graft donor. In DNA, the CDR3 is TGTGCCAGCAGTCGTCCGGGGGACGGCTACACCTTC. Translated: CASSRPGDGYTF.